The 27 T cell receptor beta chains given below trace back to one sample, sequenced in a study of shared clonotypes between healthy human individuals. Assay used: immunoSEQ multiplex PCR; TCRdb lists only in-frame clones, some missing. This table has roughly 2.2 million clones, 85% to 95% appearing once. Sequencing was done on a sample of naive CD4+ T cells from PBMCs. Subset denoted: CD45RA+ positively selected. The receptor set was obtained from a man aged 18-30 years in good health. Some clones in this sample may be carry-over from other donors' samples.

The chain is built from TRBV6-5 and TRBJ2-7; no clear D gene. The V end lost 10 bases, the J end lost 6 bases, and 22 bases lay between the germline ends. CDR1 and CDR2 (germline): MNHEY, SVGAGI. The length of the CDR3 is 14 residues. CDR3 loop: CATHRGSDPLEQYF. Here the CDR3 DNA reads TGTGCCACCCACCGCGGATCCGACCCCCTCGAGCAGTACTTC.

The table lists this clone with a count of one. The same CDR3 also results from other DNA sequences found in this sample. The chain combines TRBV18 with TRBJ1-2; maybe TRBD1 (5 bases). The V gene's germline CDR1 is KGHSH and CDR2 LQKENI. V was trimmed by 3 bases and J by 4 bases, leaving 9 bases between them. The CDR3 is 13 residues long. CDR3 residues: CASSPGTAYGYTF. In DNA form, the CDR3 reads TGTGCCAGCTCACCCGGGACCGCCTATGGCTACACCTTC. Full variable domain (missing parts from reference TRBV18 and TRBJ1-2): NAGVMQNPRHLVRRRGQEARLRCSPMKGHSHVYWYRQLPEEGLKFMVYLQKENIIDESGMPKERFSAEFPKEGPSILRIQQVVRGDSAAYFCASSPGTAYGYTFGSGTRLTVV.

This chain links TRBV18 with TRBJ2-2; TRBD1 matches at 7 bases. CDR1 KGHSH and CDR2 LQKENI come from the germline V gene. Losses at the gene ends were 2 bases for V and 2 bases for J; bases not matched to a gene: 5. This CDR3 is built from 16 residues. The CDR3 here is CASSPKGARNTGELFF. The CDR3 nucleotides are TGTGCCAGCTCACCAAAGGGGGCGCGCAACACCGGGGAGCTGTTTTTT.

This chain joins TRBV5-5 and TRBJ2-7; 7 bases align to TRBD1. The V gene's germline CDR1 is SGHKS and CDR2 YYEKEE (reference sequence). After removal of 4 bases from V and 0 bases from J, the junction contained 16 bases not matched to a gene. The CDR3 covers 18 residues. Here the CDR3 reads CASSARQGDAASSYEQYF. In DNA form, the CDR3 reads TGTGCCAGCAGCGCAAGACAGGGCGACGCGGCAAGCTCCTACGAGCAGTACTTC.

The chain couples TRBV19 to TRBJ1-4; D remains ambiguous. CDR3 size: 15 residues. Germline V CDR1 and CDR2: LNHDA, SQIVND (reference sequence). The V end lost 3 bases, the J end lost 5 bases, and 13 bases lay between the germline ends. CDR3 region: CASSIGLSLNEKLFF. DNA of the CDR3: TGTGCCAGTAGTATCGGACTGAGCTTAAATGAAAAACTGTTTTTT.

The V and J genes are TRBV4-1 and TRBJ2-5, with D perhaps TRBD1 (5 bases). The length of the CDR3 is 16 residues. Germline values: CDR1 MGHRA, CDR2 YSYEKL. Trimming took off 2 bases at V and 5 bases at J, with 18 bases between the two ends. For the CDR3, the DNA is TGCGCCAGCAGCCAAAGACACCCGACAGAACGGGAGACCCAGTACTTC. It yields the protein CASSQRHPTERETQYF.

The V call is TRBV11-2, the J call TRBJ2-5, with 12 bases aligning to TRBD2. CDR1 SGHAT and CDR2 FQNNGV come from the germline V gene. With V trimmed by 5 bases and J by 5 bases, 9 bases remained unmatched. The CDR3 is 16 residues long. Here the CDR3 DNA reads TGTGCCAGCAGCCTCCCCGGACTAGCGGGAATGGAGACCCAGTACTTC. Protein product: CASSLPGLAGMETQYF.

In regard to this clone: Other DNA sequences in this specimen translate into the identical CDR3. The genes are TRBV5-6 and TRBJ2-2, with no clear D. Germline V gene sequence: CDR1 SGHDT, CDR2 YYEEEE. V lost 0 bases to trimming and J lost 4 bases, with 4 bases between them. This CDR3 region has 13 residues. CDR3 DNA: TGTGCCAGCAGCTTGGGACTCACCGGGGAGCTGTTTTTT. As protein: CASSLGLTGELFF.

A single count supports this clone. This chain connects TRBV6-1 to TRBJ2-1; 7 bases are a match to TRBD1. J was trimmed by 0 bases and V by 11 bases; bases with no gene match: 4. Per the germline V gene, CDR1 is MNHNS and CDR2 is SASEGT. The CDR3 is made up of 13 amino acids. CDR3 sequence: CAGTVNSYNEQFF. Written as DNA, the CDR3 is TGTGCCGGGACAGTGAACTCCTACAATGAGCAGTTCTTC.

This CDR3 is CASSPRGKGDGDTQYF. CDR3 DNA sequence: TGTGCCAGCTCACCACGCGGCAAGGGAGATGGAGATACGCAGTATTTT. This chain joins TRBV18 and TRBJ2-3; TRBD2 might be the D (5 bases). The CDR3 loop spans 16 amino acids. V lost 1 base to trimming and J lost 5 bases, with 16 bases between them. Germline V CDR1 and CDR2: KGHSH, LQKENI.

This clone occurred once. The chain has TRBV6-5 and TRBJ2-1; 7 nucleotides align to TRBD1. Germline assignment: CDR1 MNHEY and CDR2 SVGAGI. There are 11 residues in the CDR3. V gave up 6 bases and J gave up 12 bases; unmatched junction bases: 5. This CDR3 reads CASRRQGMQFF. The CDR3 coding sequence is TGTGCCAGCAGACGACAGGGAATGCAGTTCTTC.

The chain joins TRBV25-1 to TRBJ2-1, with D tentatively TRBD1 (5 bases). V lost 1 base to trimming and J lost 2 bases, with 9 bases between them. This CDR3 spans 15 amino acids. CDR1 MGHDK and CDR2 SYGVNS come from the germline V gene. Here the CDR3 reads CASSEFKGTYNEQFF. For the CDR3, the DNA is TGTGCCAGCAGTGAATTTAAGGGGACCTACAATGAGCAGTTCTTC.

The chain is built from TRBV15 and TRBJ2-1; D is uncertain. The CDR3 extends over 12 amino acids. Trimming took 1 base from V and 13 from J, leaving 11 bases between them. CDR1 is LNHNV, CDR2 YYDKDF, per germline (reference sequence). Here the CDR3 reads CATSRVGKDQFF. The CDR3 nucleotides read TGTGCCACCAGCAGAGTTGGGAAAGACCAGTTCTTC.

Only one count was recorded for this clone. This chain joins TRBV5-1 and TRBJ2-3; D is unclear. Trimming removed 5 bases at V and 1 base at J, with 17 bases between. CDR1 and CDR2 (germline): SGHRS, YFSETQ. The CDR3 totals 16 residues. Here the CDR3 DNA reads TGCGCCAGCAGGGTAGGCGACACCATTGGCACAGATACGCAGTATTTT. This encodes CASRVGDTIGTDTQYF.

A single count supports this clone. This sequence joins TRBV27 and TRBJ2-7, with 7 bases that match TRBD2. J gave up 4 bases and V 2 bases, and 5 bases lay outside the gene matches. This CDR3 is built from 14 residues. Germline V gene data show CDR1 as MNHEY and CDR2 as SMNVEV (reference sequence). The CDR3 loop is CASSLNAGEYEQYF. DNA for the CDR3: TGTGCCAGCAGTTTAAACGCGGGAGAGTACGAGCAGTACTTC.

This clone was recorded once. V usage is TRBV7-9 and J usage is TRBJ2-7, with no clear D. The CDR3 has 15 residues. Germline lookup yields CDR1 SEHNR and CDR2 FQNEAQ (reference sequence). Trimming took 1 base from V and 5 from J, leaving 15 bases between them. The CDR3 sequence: CASSLGSSQVDEQYF. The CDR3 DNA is TGTGCCAGCAGCTTAGGATCGTCGCAGGTGGACGAGCAGTACTTC.

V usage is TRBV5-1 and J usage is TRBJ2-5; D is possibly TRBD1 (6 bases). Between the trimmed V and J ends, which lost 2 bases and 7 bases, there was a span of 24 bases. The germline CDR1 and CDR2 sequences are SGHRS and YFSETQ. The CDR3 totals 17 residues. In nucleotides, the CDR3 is TGCGCCAGCAGCTTTGGGGGCGCGACCGGAAAGCAGGGGACCCAGTACTTC. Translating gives CASSFGGATGKQGTQYF.

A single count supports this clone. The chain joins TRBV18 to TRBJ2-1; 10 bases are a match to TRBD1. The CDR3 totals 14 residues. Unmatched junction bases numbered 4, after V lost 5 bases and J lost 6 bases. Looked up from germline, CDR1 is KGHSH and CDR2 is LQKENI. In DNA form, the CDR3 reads TGTGCCAGCTCAGCAGACAGGGGGCGCAATGAGCAGTTCTTC. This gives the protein CASSADRGRNEQFF.

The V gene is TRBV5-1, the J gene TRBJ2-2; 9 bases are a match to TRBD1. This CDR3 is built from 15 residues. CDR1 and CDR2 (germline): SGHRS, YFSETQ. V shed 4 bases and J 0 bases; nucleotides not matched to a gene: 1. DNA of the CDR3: TGCGCCAGCAGCGGGGACAGGGCGAACACCGGGGAGCTGTTTTTT. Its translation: CASSGDRANTGELFF.

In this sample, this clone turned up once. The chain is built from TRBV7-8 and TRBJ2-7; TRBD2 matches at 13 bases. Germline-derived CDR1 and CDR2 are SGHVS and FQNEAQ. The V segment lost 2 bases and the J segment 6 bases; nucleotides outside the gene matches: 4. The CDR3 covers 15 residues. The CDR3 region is CASSLPRLAGGEQYF. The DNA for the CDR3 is TGTGCCAGCAGCTTACCCCGACTAGCGGGAGGCGAGCAGTACTTC.

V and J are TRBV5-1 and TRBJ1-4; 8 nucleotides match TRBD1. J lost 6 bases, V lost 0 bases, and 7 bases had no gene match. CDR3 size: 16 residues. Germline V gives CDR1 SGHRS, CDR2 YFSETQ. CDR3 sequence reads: CASSLVSGTGYEKLFF. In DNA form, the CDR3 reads TGCGCCAGCAGCTTGGTTTCTGGGACAGGATATGAAAAACTGTTTTTT.

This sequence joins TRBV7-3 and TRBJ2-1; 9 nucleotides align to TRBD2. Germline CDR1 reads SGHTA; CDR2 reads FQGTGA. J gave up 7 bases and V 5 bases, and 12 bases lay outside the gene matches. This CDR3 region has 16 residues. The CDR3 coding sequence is TGTGCCAGCAGCCCAACCCGGATAGCGGGAGCTAATGAGCAGTTCTTC. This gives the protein CASSPTRIAGANEQFF.

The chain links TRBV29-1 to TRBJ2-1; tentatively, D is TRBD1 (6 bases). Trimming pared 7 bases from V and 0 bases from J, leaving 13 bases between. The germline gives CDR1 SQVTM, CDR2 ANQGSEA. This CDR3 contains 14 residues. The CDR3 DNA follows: TGCAGCGGGACCCGGACAGACTCCTACAATGAGCAGTTCTTC. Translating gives CSGTRTDSYNEQFF.

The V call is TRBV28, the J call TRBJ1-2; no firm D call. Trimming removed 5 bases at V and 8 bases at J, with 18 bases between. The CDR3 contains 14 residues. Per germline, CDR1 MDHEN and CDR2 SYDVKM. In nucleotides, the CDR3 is TGTGCCAGCAGTACTCCGGCAGGTCTAAGGGGCTACACCTTC. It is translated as CASSTPAGLRGYTF.

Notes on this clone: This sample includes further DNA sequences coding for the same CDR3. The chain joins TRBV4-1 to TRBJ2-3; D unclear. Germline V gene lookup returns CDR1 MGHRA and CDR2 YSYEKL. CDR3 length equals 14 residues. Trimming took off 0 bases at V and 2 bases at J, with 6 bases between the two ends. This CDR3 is CASSQDRNTDTQYF. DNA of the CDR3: TGCGCCAGCAGCCAAGACAGAAACACAGATACGCAGTATTTT.

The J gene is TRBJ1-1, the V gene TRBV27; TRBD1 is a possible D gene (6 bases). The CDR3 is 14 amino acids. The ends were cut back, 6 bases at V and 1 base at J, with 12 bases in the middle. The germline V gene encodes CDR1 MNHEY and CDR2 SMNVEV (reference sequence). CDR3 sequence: CASRTGRANTEAFF. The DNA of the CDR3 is TGTGCCAGCAGGACAGGCCGGGCGAACACTGAAGCTTTCTTT.

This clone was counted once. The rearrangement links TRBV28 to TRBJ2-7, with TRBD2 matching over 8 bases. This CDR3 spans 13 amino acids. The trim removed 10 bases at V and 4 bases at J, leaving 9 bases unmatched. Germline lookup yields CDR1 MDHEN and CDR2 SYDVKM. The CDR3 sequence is CAIRSGSTYEQYF. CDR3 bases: TGTGCCATCCGAAGCGGGAGTACTTACGAGCAGTACTTC.